The T cell receptor (beta chain) described here comes from a study of blood T cell repertoires in COVID-19. In the study overall: PBMCs, B-cell-depleted T cells, or T cells were the source of the cDNA or gDNA that made up the material.

Measured with immunoSEQ multiplex PCR; TCRdb has only the in-frame clones, and not every one. The sample includes more than 200,000 clones, around 86% of them seen just once. Sequencing was carried out using peripheral blood. This sequence was found in an older woman with COVID-19, enrolled during active disease.

The CDR3 DNA sequence: TGTGCCAGCAGTTTTTTCGCCAAGCGGAGGGGCTACAATGAGCAGTTCTTC. It encodes CASSFFAKRRGYNEQFF. This chain uses TRBV28 with TRBJ2-1, with D tentatively TRBD2 (6 bases). Deletions cut 3 bases from V and 3 bases from J, with 18 bases between. In germline, CDR1 is MDHEN, CDR2 SYDVKM. The CDR3 length is 17 residues.